A single sample gave rise to the 17 T cell receptor beta chains below, sequenced in a study of T-cell memory formation after mild COVID-19. TCRdb re-called the 5' RACE reads with MiXCR, one entry per CDR3 protein. The sample has approximately 560,000 distinct CDR3 sequences, 17% seen once; the top ten hold less than 10%. Source material: PBMCs or a T cell subset sorted from them (not recorded which). The origin of the receptors is an adult woman who had mild COVID-19 (a few samples of this study predate the infection). Cell type and time point are not known.

For the CDR3, the DNA is TGTGCCAGCAGCAGAGACAACGATCACAGCAACACTGAAGCTTTCTTT. This translates into CASSRDNDHSNTEAFF. The gene calls are TRBV7-6 and TRBJ1-1; D is uncertain. In germline, CDR1 is SGHVS, CDR2 FNYEAQ. CDR3 length equals 16 residues. With 5 bases removed from V and 2 bases from J, the gap between germline ends came to 18 bases.

This clonotype was counted only a few times. The chain joins TRBV11-2 to TRBJ2-1; TRBD1 might be the D (5 bases). V lost 4 bases, J lost 4 bases, and 11 bases lay in between. The V gene's germline CDR1 is SGHAT and CDR2 FQNNGV. This CDR3 comprises 14 residues. The CDR3 protein is CASSSTEPYNEQFF. CDR3 coding DNA: TGTGCCAGCAGCTCGACAGAGCCGTACAATGAGCAGTTCTTC. Combining the CDR3 with reference TRBV11-2 and TRBJ2-1 gives the whole variable domain EAGVAQSPRYKIIEKRQSVAFWCNPISGHATLYWYQQILGQGPKLLIQFQNNGVVDDSQLPKDRFSAERLKGVDSTLKIQPAKLEDSAVYLCASSSTEPYNEQFFGPGTRLTVL.

The rearrangement joins TRBV7-9 to TRBJ1-1; TRBD1 is a possible D gene (5 bases). Trimming took off 5 bases at V and 7 bases at J, with 14 bases between the two ends. CDR1 and CDR2 from the germline V gene are SEHNR and FQNEAQ (reference sequence). The CDR3 has 13 amino acids. CDR3 protein: CASSHRDPNEAFF. The DNA of the CDR3 is TGTGCCAGCAGCCACCGGGACCCCAATGAAGCTTTCTTT.

The rearrangement uses TRBV7-2 and TRBJ1-3, with TRBD1 identical over 8 bases. CDR1 SGHTA and CDR2 FQGNSA come from the germline V gene. This CDR3 comprises 16 residues. The ends lost 1 base at V and 4 bases at J; junction bases unmatched: 6. CDR3 sequence reads: CASSLGQGATGNTIYF. DNA of the CDR3: TGTGCCAGCAGCTTAGGGCAGGGGGCGACGGGAAACACCATATATTTT.

The rearrangement joins TRBV6-5 to TRBJ2-3, with D unclear. This CDR3 comprises 14 residues. Germline V gene sequence: CDR1 MNHEY, CDR2 SVGAGI. V was pared by 0 bases and J by 5 bases, with 9 bases between. CDR3 in amino acids: CASSYSFGGDTQYF. The CDR3 DNA reads as TGTGCCAGCAGTTACTCGTTCGGCGGAGATACGCAGTATTTT.

The chain uses TRBV5-4 and TRBJ1-3; the D gene is possibly TRBD1 (6 bases). Looked up from germline, CDR1 is SGHNT and CDR2 is YYREEE (reference sequence). The CDR3 contains 16 residues. V gave up 4 bases and J gave up 1 base, with 15 bases separating them. CDR3 residues: CASSNVGAASGNTIYF. As DNA, the CDR3 is TGTGCCAGCAGCAACGTGGGGGCGGCATCTGGAAACACCATATATTTT. The whole variable domain, filled in from reference TRBV5-4 and TRBJ1-3, reads ETGVTQSPTHLIKTRGQQVTLRCSSQSGHNTVSWYQQALGQGPQFIFQYYREEENGRGNFPPRFSGLQFPNYSSELNVNALELDDSALYLCASSNVGAASGNTIYFGEGSWLTVV.

This sequence joins TRBV4-2 and TRBJ2-3, with 10 bases aligning to TRBD1. This CDR3 comprises 16 residues. Germline V lookup: CDR1 LGHNA, CDR2 YNFKEQ. The V gene end was trimmed by 4 bases and the J gene end by 2 bases; junction bases not matched to a gene: 6. CDR3: CASSPAGTGDTDTQYF. Written as DNA, the CDR3 is TGTGCCAGCAGCCCCGCCGGGACAGGGGACACAGATACGCAGTATTTT.

The rearrangement links TRBV14 to TRBJ2-7; no firm D call. The germline gives CDR1 SGHDN, CDR2 FVKESK. The CDR3 totals 12 residues. V was pared by 6 bases and J by 3 bases, with 9 bases between. As DNA, the CDR3 is TGTGCCAGCAGTCTGATCCGCTACGAGCAGTACTTC. This codes for CASSLIRYEQYF.

This chain connects TRBV9 to TRBJ2-1; D gene uncertain. Germline assignment: CDR1 SGDLS and CDR2 YYNGEE. This CDR3 is built from 12 residues. The ends were cut back, 4 bases at V and 5 bases at J, with 7 bases in the middle. Here the CDR3 reads CASSSQNNEQFF. CDR3 nucleotides: TGTGCCAGCAGCTCTCAAAACAATGAGCAGTTCTTC. The complete variable domain, with remaining parts taken from reference TRBV9 and TRBJ2-1, reads DSGVTQTPKHLITATGQRVTLRCSPRSGDLSVYWYQQSLDQGLQFLIQYYNGEERAKGNILERFSAQQFPDLHSELNLSSLELGDSALYFCASSSQNNEQFFGPGTRLTVL.

The gene calls are TRBV12-3 or TRBV12-4 and TRBJ2-5; 9 nucleotides line up with TRBD2. After removal of 5 bases from V and 4 bases from J, the junction contained 8 bases not matched to a gene. The CDR3 has 15 residues. As DNA, the CDR3 is TGTGCCAGCAGTCACGATAGCGGGAGTGGAGAGACCCAGTACTTC. Protein: CASSHDSGSGETQYF.

The chain has TRBV6-6 and TRBJ2-3, with 10 nucleotides matching TRBD1. Germline trimming cut 1 base from V and 4 bases from J; bases unmatched to any gene: 2. Germline lookup yields CDR1 MNHNY and CDR2 SVGAGI (reference sequence). The CDR3 contains 15 residues. The chain's CDR3 is CASSYLTGGSDTQYF. The DNA of the CDR3 is TGTGCCAGCAGTTACTTGACAGGGGGCTCAGATACGCAGTATTTT.

This sequence joins TRBV6-6 and TRBJ2-3, with 9 positions matching TRBD2. With V trimmed by 6 bases and J by 4 bases, 14 bases remained unmatched. Per germline, CDR1 MNHNY and CDR2 SVGAGI (reference sequence). The length of the CDR3 is 17 residues. The CDR3 loop reads CASSNPLGGGEADTQYF. Here the CDR3 DNA reads TGTGCCAGCAGCAACCCCTTAGGCGGGGGGGAAGCAGATACGCAGTATTTT.

The gene calls are TRBV7-3 and TRBJ1-1; 7 nucleotides match TRBD1. Trimming took 4 bases from V and 1 from J; bases not matched to a gene: 9. The CDR3 is made up of 16 amino acids. The germline CDR1 and CDR2 sequences are SGHTA and FQGTGA. The CDR3 region has the DNA TGTGCCAGCAGCTACCCGCCAGGGGGGGCGAACACTGAAGCTTTCTTT. It is translated as CASSYPPGGANTEAFF.

The sample holds a few counts of this clonotype. The chain carries TRBV12-3 or TRBV12-4 and TRBJ2-1, with 8 nucleotides matching TRBD2. J lost 1 base, V lost 2 bases, and 1 base had no gene match. The CDR3 is 15 residues long. The DNA for the CDR3 is TGTGCCAGCAGTTTACGGGAGGGGTCCTACAATGAGCAGTTCTTC. This encodes CASSLREGSYNEQFF.

This clonotype was counted a few times. The rearrangement links TRBV4-1 to TRBJ2-2, with D possibly called TRBD1 or TRBD2 (5 bases each). The CDR3 is made up of 21 amino acids. V was cut by 1 base and J by 1 base, with 25 bases left in between. Looked up from germline, CDR1 is MGHRA and CDR2 is YSYEKL. In DNA form, the CDR3 reads TGCGCCAGCAGCCAAGTGAATTATCGGGGACCGCTGCCAATGAACACCGGGGAGCTGTTTTTT. It encodes CASSQVNYRGPLPMNTGELFF.

This clonotype has just a few counts. The V gene is TRBV5-1, the J gene TRBJ1-2; no definite D call. The CDR3 runs to 14 residues. V was pared by 0 bases and J by 1 base, with 7 bases between. Germline lookup yields CDR1 SGHRS and CDR2 YFSETQ. The CDR3: CASSLEVLNYGYTF. In DNA, the CDR3 is TGCGCCAGCAGCTTGGAGGTCCTTAACTATGGCTACACCTTC.

The chain combines TRBV15 with TRBJ2-2; unclear D gene. The CDR3 runs 14 residues. The germline gives CDR1 LNHNV, CDR2 YYDKDF (reference sequence). Trimming left V 0 bases short and J 6 bases short, with 8 bases between. The CDR3 DNA follows: TGTGCCACCAGCAGAGATCGGAGCGCCGGGGAGCTGTTTTTT. Protein product: CATSRDRSAGELFF.